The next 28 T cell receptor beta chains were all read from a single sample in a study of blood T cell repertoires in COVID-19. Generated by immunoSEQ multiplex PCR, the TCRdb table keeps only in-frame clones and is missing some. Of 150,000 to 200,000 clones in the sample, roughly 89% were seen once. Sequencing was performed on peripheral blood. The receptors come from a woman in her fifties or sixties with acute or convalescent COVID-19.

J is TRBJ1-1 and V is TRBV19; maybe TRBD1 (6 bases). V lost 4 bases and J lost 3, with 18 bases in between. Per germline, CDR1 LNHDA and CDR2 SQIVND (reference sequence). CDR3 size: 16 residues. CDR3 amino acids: CASSRTGYMGDTEAFF. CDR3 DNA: TGTGCCAGTAGTAGAACAGGGTATATGGGGGACACTGAAGCTTTCTTT.

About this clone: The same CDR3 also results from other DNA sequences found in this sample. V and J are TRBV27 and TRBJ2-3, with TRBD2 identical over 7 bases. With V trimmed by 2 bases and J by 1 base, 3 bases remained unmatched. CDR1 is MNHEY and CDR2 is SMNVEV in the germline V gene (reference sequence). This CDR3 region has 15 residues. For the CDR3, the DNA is TGTGCCAGCAGTTTAGTTCTAGCGGGCACAGATACGCAGTATTTT. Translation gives CASSLVLAGTDTQYF.

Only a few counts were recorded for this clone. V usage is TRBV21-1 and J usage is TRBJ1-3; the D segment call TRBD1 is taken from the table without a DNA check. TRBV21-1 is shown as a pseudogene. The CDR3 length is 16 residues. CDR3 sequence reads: CASSKGQTGTGNTIYF. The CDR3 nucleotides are TGTGCCAGCAGCAAAGGCCAGACAGGGACTGGAAACACCATATATTTT.

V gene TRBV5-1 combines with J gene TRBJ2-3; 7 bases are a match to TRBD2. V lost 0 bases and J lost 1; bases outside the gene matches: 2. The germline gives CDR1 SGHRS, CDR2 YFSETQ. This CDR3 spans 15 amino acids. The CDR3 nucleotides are TGCGCCAGCAGCTTGGTACGGGGGGGCACAGATACGCAGTATTTT. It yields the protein CASSLVRGGTDTQYF.

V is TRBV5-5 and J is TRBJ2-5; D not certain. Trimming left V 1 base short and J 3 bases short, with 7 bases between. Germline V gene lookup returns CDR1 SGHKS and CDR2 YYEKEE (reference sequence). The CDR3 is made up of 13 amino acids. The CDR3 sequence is CASSLLTEETQYF. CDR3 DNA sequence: TGTGCCAGCAGCTTGCTTACGGAAGAGACCCAGTACTTC.

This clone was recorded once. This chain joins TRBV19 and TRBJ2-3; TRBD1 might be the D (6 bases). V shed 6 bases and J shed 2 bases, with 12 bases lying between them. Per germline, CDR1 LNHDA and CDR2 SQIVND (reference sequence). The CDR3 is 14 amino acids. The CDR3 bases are TGTGCCAGTAGCTCCGGGACAAACACAGATACGCAGTATTTT. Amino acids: CASSSGTNTDTQYF.

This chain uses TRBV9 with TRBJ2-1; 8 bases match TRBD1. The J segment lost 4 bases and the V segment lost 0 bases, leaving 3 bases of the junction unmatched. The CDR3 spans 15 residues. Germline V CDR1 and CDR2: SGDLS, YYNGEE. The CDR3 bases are TGTGCCAGCAGCGTAGCTCAGGGGGCTTACAATGAGCAGTTCTTC. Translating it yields CASSVAQGAYNEQFF.

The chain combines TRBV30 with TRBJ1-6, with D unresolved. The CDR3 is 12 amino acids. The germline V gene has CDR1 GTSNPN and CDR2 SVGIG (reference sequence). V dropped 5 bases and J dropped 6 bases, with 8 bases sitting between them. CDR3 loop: CAWDLSNSPLHF. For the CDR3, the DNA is TGTGCCTGGGATCTCTCTAATTCACCCCTCCACTTT.

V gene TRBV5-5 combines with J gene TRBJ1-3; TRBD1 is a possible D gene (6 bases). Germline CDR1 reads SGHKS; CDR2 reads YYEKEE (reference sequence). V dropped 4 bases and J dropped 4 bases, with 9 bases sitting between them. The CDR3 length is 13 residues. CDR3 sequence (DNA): TGTGCCAGCAGCCTAGACAGGGGAAACACCATATATTTT. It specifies CASSLDRGNTIYF.

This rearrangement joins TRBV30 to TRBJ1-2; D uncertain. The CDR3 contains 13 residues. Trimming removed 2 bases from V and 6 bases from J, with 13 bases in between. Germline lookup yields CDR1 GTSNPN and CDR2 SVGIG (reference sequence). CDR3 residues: CAWSFPRGDGYTF. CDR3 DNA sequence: TGTGCCTGGAGTTTTCCCCGGGGTGATGGCTACACCTTC.

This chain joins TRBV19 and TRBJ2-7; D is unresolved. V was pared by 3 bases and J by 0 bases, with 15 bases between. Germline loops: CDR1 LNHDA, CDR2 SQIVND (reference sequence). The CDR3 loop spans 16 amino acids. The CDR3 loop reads CASSIPGGPGSYEQYF. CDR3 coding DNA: TGTGCCAGTAGTATTCCGGGTGGTCCCGGCTCCTACGAGCAGTACTTC.

CDR3 bases: TGTGCCAGTAGTATTTATTCGCGGGAGTCTGAGCAGTTCTTC. It specifies CASSIYSRESEQFF. The chain carries TRBV19 and TRBJ2-1; the match to TRBD2 covers 7 bases. CDR3 size: 14 residues. After removal of 3 bases from V and 9 bases from J, the junction contained 8 bases not matched to a gene. Germline V gene lookup returns CDR1 LNHDA and CDR2 SQIVND (reference sequence).

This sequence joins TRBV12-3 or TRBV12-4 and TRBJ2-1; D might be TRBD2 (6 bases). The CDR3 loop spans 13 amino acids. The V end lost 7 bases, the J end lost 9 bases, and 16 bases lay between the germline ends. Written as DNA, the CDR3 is TGTGCCAGCACCAGAGACCTCGGGGGTGAGCAGTTCTTC. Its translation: CASTRDLGGEQFF.

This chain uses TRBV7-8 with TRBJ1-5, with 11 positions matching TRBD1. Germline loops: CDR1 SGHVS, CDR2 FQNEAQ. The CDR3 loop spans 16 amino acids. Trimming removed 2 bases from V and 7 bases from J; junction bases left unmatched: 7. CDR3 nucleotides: TGTGCCAGCAGCTTAAAGAGGGGACAGGGGGGACAGCCCCAGCATTTT. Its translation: CASSLKRGQGGQPQHF.

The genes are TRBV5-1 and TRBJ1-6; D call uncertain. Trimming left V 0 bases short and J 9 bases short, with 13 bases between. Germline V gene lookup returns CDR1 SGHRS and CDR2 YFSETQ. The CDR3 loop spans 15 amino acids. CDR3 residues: CASSLAGGEGSPLHF. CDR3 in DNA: TGCGCCAGCAGCTTGGCGGGCGGTGAGGGTTCACCCCTCCACTTT. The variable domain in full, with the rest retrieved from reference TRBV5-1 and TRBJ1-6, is KAGVTQTPRYLIKTRGQQVTLSCSPISGHRSVSWYQQTPGQGLQFLFEYFSETQRNKGNFPGRFSGRQFSNSRSEMNVSTLELGDSALYLCASSLAGGEGSPLHFGNGTRLTVT.

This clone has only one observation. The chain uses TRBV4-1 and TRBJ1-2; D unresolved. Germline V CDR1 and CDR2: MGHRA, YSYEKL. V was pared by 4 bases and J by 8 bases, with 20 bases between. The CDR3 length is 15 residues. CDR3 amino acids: CASSPGSFEMSGYTF. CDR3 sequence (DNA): TGCGCCAGCAGCCCCGGGTCCTTTGAAATGAGCGGCTACACCTTC.

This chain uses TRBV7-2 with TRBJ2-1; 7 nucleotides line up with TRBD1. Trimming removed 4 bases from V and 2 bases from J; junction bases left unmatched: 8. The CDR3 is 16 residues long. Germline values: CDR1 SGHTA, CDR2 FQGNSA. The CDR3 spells CASSSFRQGTYNEQFF. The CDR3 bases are TGTGCCAGCAGCTCGTTTAGACAGGGCACCTACAATGAGCAGTTCTTC.

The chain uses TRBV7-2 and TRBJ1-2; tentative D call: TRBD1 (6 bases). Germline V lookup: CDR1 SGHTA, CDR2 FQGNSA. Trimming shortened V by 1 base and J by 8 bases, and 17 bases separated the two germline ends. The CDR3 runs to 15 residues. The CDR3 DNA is TGTGCCAGCAGCTTAGTTGGGGGCATAGGTGGGGGCTACACCTTC. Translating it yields CASSLVGGIGGGYTF.

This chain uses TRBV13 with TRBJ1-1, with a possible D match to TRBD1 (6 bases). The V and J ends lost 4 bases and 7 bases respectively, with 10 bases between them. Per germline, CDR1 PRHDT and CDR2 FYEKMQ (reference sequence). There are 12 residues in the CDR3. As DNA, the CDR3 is TGTGCCAGCAGCTCCGGACAGCGTGAAGCTTTCTTT. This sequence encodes CASSSGQREAFF.

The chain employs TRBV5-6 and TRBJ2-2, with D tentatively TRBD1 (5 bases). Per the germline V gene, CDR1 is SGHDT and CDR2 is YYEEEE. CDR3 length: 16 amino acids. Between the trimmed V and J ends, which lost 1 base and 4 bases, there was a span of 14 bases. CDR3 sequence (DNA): TGTGCCAGCAGCTTGAGTCCCAGGGCTTTCACCGGGGAGCTGTTTTTT. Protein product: CASSLSPRAFTGELFF. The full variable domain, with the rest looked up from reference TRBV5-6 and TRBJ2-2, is DAGVTQSPTHLIKTRGQQVTLRCSPKSGHDTVSWYQQALGQGPQFIFQYYEEEERQRGNFPDRFSGHQFPNYSSELNVNALLLGDSALYLCASSLSPRAFTGELFFGEGSRLTVL.

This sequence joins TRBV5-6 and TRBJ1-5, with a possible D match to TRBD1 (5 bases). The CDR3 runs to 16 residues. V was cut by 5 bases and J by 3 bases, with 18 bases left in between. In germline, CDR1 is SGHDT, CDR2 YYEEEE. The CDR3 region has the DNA TGTGCCAGCAGTTCTTCCACAGGTGTTAACAATCAGCCCCAGCATTTT. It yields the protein CASSSSTGVNNQPQHF.

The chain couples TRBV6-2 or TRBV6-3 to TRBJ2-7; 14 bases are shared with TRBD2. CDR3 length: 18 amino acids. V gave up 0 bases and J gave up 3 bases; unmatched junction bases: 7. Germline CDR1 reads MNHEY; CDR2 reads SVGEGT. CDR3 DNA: TGTGCCAGCAGTTACTCCCCGGGACTAGCGGGAGATAACTACGAGCAGTACTTC. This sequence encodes CASSYSPGLAGDNYEQYF.

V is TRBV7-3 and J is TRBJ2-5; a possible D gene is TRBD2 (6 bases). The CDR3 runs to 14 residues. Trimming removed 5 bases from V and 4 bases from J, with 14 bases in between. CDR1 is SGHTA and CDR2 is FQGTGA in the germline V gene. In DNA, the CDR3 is TGTGCCAGCAGCCGCGGACCCGGGGGAGAGACCCAGTACTTC. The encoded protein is CASSRGPGGETQYF.

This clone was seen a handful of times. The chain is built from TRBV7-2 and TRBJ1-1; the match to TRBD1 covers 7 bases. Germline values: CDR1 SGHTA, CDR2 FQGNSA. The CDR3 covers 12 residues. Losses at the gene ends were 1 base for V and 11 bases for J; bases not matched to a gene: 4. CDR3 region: CASSLGTGTAFF. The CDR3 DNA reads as TGTGCCAGCAGCTTAGGGACAGGAACGGCTTTCTTT.

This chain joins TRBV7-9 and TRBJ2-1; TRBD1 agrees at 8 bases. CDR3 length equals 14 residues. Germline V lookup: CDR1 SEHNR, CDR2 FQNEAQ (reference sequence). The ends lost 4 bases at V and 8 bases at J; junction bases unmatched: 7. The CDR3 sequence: CASSSTGAVDEQFF. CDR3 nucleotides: TGTGCCAGCAGCTCGACAGGGGCGGTCGATGAGCAGTTCTTC.

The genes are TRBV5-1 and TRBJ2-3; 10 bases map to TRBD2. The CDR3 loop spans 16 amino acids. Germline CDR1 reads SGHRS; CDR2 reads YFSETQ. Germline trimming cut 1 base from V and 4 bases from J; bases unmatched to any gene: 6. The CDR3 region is CASSLSQAGGSDTQYF. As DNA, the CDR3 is TGCGCCAGCAGCTTGAGTCAAGCGGGGGGGTCAGATACGCAGTATTTT. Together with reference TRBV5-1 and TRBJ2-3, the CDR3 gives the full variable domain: KAGVTQTPRYLIKTRGQQVTLSCSPISGHRSVSWYQQTPGQGLQFLFEYFSETQRNKGNFPGRFSGRQFSNSRSEMNVSTLELGDSALYLCASSLSQAGGSDTQYFGPGTRLTVL.

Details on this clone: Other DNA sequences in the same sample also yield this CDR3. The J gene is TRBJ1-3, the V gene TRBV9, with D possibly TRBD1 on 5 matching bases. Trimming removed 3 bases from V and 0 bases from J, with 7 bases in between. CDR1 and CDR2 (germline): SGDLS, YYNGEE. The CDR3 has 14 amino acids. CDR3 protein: CASSADSSGNTIYF. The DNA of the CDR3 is TGTGCCAGCAGCGCAGACAGCTCTGGAAACACCATATATTTT.

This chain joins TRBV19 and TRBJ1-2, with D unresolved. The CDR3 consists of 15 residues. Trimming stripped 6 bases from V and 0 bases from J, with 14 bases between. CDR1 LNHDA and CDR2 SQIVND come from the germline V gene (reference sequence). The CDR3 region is CASSPFLATNYGYTF. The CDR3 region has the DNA TGTGCCAGTAGCCCCTTCTTAGCTACTAACTATGGCTACACCTTC.